One sample yielded the 20 T cell receptor beta chains listed below, sequenced in a study of technical replicates of blood from several donors. Profiled with immunoSEQ multiplex PCR; TCRdb holds only in-frame clones, not every one. This table holds about 49,000 clones, 90% to 95% found once. Material for sequencing was PBMCs. The source of these receptors is a human donor in good health. Some clones in this sample may be carry-over from other donors' samples.

This rearrangement joins TRBV4-1 to TRBJ2-1, with 7 bases fitting TRBD1. Germline CDR1 and CDR2: MGHRA and YSYEKL. Losses at the gene ends were 2 bases for V and 8 bases for J; bases not matched to a gene: 6. This CDR3 contains 14 residues. CDR3 amino acids: CASSQPRQGHEQFF. The CDR3 nucleotides read TGCGCCAGCAGCCAACCTAGACAGGGCCATGAGCAGTTCTTC.

The rearrangement joins TRBV19 to TRBJ1-4, with 7 bases that match TRBD1. V trimming: 5 bases; J trimming: 7 bases; junction bases outside the gene matches: 10. The CDR3 has 15 amino acids. The germline gives CDR1 LNHDA, CDR2 SQIVND (reference sequence). CDR3 in amino acids: CASSFGGGASEKLFF. DNA of the CDR3: TGTGCCAGTAGTTTTGGAGGGGGCGCGAGTGAAAAACTGTTTTTT.

The chain combines TRBV28 with TRBJ2-1; D possibly corresponds to TRBD2 (6 bases). The CDR3 runs to 15 residues. With 5 bases removed from V and 4 bases from J, the gap between germline ends came to 15 bases. The germline CDR1 and CDR2 sequences are MDHEN and SYDVKM. CDR3 DNA sequence: TGTGCCAGCAGTCCTCATAGCGGCACTTACAATGAGCAGTTCTTC. It translates to CASSPHSGTYNEQFF.

The sample holds one count of this clone. V usage is TRBV9 and J usage is TRBJ2-1; D is uncertain. V was pared by 2 bases and J by 9 bases, with 12 bases between. The CDR3 runs 13 residues. CDR1 and CDR2 from the germline V gene are SGDLS and YYNGEE. The CDR3 DNA is TGTGCCAGCAGCGTCGAGCTAGGCGGTGAGCAGTTCTTC. Translating gives CASSVELGGEQFF.

The rearrangement links TRBV10-3 to TRBJ2-1, with TRBD2 matching 9 bases. The CDR3 extends over 15 amino acids. Germline values: CDR1 ENHRY, CDR2 SYGVKD. J lost 4 bases, V lost 8 bases, and 9 bases had no gene match. CDR3 DNA sequence: TGTGCCATCGGGGCTAGCGGGGAACAATACAATGAGCAGTTCTTC. It encodes CAIGASGEQYNEQFF.

This rearrangement joins TRBV5-1 to TRBJ2-2; 8 nucleotides match TRBD1. CDR1 is SGHRS and CDR2 is YFSETQ in the germline V gene. The ends lost 4 bases at V and 4 bases at J; junction bases unmatched: 9. CDR3 length equals 16 residues. The CDR3 protein is CASSPSPGGSTGELFF. The CDR3 nucleotides read TGCGCCAGCAGCCCCTCCCCAGGGGGCAGCACCGGGGAGCTGTTTTTT.

This chain uses TRBV7-3 with TRBJ1-2; tentative D call: TRBD1 (6 bases). The CDR3 is 13 amino acids. The germline V and J ends were trimmed by 6 bases and 6 bases, with 14 bases remaining between them. Germline CDR1 reads SGHTA; CDR2 reads FQGTGA. CDR3 nucleotides: TGTGCCAGCAGAATAACAGGGTTGGATGGCTACACCTTC. Amino acid sequence: CASRITGLDGYTF.

J is TRBJ2-2 and V is TRBV19, with 9 positions matching TRBD1. The germline CDR1 and CDR2 sequences are LNHDA and SQIVND (reference sequence). CDR3 size: 15 residues. The V segment lost 6 bases and the J segment 5 bases; nucleotides outside the gene matches: 7. The chain's CDR3 is CASSPQGAITGELFF. The DNA of the CDR3 is TGTGCCAGTAGCCCACAGGGGGCGATAACCGGGGAGCTGTTTTTT.

The gene calls are TRBV7-6 and TRBJ2-5; 7 positions match TRBD2. The germline CDR1 and CDR2 sequences are SGHVS and FNYEAQ. This CDR3 spans 13 amino acids. With 5 bases clipped from V and 7 bases from J, the junction kept 7 bases outside the gene matches. CDR3 residues: CASSLSWGGTQYF. CDR3 nucleotide sequence: TGTGCCAGCAGCCTTTCTTGGGGGGGGACCCAGTACTTC.

The chain employs TRBV15 and TRBJ2-4; 7 positions match TRBD1. V lost 5 bases, J lost 3 bases, and 16 bases stayed unmatched. The CDR3 loop spans 18 amino acids. Per germline, CDR1 LNHNV and CDR2 YYDKDF (reference sequence). The CDR3 DNA follows: TGTGCCACCAGCTTTCCGGACAGGAGCGGCATGGTCAAAAACATTCAGTACTTC. It translates to CATSFPDRSGMVKNIQYF. Combining the CDR3 with reference TRBV15 and TRBJ2-4 gives the whole variable domain DAMVIQNPRYQVTQFGKPVTLSCSQTLNHNVMYWYQQKSSQAPKLLFHYYDKDFNNEADTPDNFQSRRPNTSFCFLDIRSPGLGDTAMYLCATSFPDRSGMVKNIQYFGAGTRLSVL.

This clone was picked up a small number of times. The V call is TRBV4-3, the J call TRBJ2-7, with TRBD1 matching 7 bases. Germline-derived CDR1 and CDR2 are LGHNA and YSLEER. J lost 1 base, V lost 4 bases, and 13 bases had no gene match. The CDR3 runs to 17 residues. CDR3 nucleotide sequence: TGCGCCAGCAGCCCAGGGACAGCGTCTAGCCGATCCTACGAGCAGTACTTC. Translating gives CASSPGTASSRSYEQYF.

The rearrangement joins TRBV7-2 to TRBJ2-5; TRBD1 matches 7 bases. Germline V lookup: CDR1 SGHTA, CDR2 FQGNSA. This CDR3 contains 14 residues. V was pared by 5 bases and J by 5 bases, with 8 bases of the junction left unmatched. The CDR3 reads CASSLDRAHETQYF. CDR3 nucleotides: TGTGCCAGCAGCCTAGACAGGGCCCACGAGACCCAGTACTTC.

Concerning this clone: The DNA is left out, because the CDR3 cannot be placed on it with certainty; the CDR3 is given as TCRdb lists it. V and J are TRBV28 and TRBJ1-2; the D call TRBD1 from the table was never checked on the DNA. The CDR3 length is 15 residues, termini included. Germline CDR1 reads MDHEN; CDR2 reads SYDVKM. CDR3 region: CASSTSWQGTYGYTF.

This chain links TRBV18 with TRBJ1-3; 9 bases match TRBD1. This CDR3 spans 14 amino acids. J lost 3 bases, V lost 3 bases, and 0 bases had no gene match. Germline V gene data show CDR1 as KGHSH and CDR2 as LQKENI. In nucleotides, the CDR3 is TGTGCCAGCTCACCGGACAGGGGTGGAAACACCATATATTTT. Translated, it gives CASSPDRGGNTIYF.

J is TRBJ2-1 and V is TRBV10-3, with 16 bases lining up with TRBD2. Trimming cost V 6 bases and J 0 bases; bases outside gene matches: 8. Per the germline V gene, CDR1 is ENHRY and CDR2 is SYGVKD. The CDR3 is 19 amino acids. The CDR3, as DNA: TGTGCCATCAGAGATGCCGGGACTAGCGGGAGGGTCTCCTACAATGAGCAGTTCTTC. Encoded protein: CAIRDAGTSGRVSYNEQFF.

This rearrangement joins TRBV6-5 to TRBJ1-5; 9 bases map to TRBD1. Per germline, CDR1 MNHEY and CDR2 SVGAGI. Trimming cost V 6 bases and J 2 bases; bases outside gene matches: 5. The CDR3 has 15 residues. CDR3 in amino acids: CASSPGTGRNQPQHF. CDR3 DNA: TGTGCCAGCAGCCCCGGGACAGGGCGCAATCAGCCCCAGCATTTT.

The chain is built from TRBV5-4 and TRBJ2-7; perhaps TRBD2 as D (6 bases). Germline values: CDR1 SGHNT, CDR2 YYREEE (reference sequence). This CDR3 is 14 amino acids long. V lost 2 bases, J lost 2 bases, and 11 bases lay in between. The CDR3, as DNA: TGTGCCAGCAGCTTTGACGGGGGACCCTACGAGCAGTACTTC. It codes for CASSFDGGPYEQYF.

The V and J genes are TRBV6-6 and TRBJ1-5, with TRBD1 identical over 10 bases. With V trimmed by 3 bases and J by 0 bases, 2 bases remained unmatched. The length of the CDR3 is 16 residues. The germline V gene encodes CDR1 MNHNY and CDR2 SVGAGI (reference sequence). The DNA for the CDR3 is TGTGCCAGCAGTTATCGGACAGGGGGTAGCAATCAGCCCCAGCATTTT. Translated, it gives CASSYRTGGSNQPQHF.

V gene TRBV5-4 combines with J gene TRBJ2-3; TRBD2 agrees at 7 bases. CDR3 length: 15 amino acids. J gave up 4 bases and V 10 bases, and 15 bases lay outside the gene matches. Per the germline V gene, CDR1 is SGHNT and CDR2 is YYREEE (reference sequence). The CDR3 here is CAVRAGGSGSDTQYF. CDR3 DNA sequence: TGTGCCGTCCGGGCGGGCGGGAGTGGGTCAGATACGCAGTATTTT. Combining the CDR3 with reference TRBV5-4 and TRBJ2-3 gives the whole variable domain ETGVTQSPTHLIKTRGQQVTLRCSSQSGHNTVSWYQQALGQGPQFIFQYYREEENGRGNFPPRFSGLQFPNYSSELNVNALELDDSALYLCAVRAGGSGSDTQYFGPGTRLTVL.

The chain couples TRBV7-2 to TRBJ1-2; D is uncertain. Trimming pared 1 base from V and 5 bases from J, leaving 11 bases between. Germline CDR1 SGHTA, CDR2 FQGNSA. The CDR3 is 14 residues long. CDR3 residues: CASSLGSGVYGYTF. DNA for the CDR3: TGTGCCAGCAGCTTAGGGTCGGGAGTATATGGCTACACCTTC.